This T cell receptor beta chain appears in the sequencing data of a study of glioma-infiltrating T cells. Notes on this clonotype: Its antigen is unidentified.

General study findings and limits: Only very few CDR3 sequences appeared in both tissue and blood.

Amplification of TCR alpha and beta CDR3 regions from RNA used iRepertoire nested multiplex PCR. TCRdb used MiXCR to reprocess the multiplex PCR reads, holding one entry per CDR3 protein. Altogether roughly 200,000 distinct CDR3 sequences are present, more than 35% being singletons, with the ten largest covering roughly 5.2%. Looked up from germline, CDR1 is SGHRS and CDR2 is YFSETQ. Germline trimming cut 5 bases from V and 3 bases from J; bases unmatched to any gene: 11. This CDR3 region has 16 residues. The receptor comes from a human donor with low-grade glioma or glioblastoma, undergoing nonglioma brain surgery, or in good health (not recorded which). The chain links TRBV5-1 to TRBJ1-3, with TRBD1 matching over 7 bases. The material sequenced was glioma tissue, nonneoplastic brain tissue, or PBMCs (not recorded which). In DNA, the CDR3 is TGCGCCAGCAGTTTGCAGACAGGGAGGATTGGAAACACCATATATTTT. Translation: CASSLQTGRIGNTIYF.